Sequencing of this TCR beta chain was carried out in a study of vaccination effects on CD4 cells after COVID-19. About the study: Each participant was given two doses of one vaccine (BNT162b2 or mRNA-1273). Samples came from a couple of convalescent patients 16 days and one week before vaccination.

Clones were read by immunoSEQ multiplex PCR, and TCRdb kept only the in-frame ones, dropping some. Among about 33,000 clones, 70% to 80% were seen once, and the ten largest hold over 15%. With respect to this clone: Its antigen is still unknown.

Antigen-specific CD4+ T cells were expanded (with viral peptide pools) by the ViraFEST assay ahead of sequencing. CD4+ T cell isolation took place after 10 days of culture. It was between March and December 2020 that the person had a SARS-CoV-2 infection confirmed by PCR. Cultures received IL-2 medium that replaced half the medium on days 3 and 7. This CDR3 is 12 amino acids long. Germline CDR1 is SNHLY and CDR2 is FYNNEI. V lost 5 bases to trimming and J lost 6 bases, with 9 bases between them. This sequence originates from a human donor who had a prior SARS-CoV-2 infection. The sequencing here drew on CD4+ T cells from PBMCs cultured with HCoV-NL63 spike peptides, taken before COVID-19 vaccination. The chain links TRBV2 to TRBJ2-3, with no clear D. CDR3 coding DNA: TGTGCCAGCAGTCGATACTTTGATACGCAGTATTTT. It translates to CASSRYFDTQYF.